A single sample is the source of the 3 T cell receptor beta chains below, sequenced in a study of metastatic and nonmetastatic thyroid tumors (TCRdb year 2020). No patient had received any treatment before thyroid surgery. Library preparation was by PCR. Sequencing took place on an Illumina HiSeq 4000. TCRdb cleaned the public reads at Q25 with fastp, built clones with MiXCR and kept in-frame beta chains. The sample table contains approximately 90,000 clones; only one count was recorded for more than 9.5% of them. The ten top clones hold 11% of the sample. Sequenced input: blood. These receptors all stem from a female donor with papillary thyroid cancer or a benign thyroid nodule (not recorded which). Some clones in this sample may be carry-over from other donors' samples.

Ten or more counts support this clone. This chain joins TRBV4-1 and TRBJ2-4; TRBD2 might be the D (5 bases). Per germline, CDR1 MGHRA and CDR2 YSYEKL. V was trimmed by 0 bases and J by 7 bases, leaving 13 bases between them. The CDR3 has 15 residues. The CDR3 loop reads CASSQEITPGNIQYF. The CDR3, as DNA: TGCGCCAGCAGCCAAGAAATAACCCCGGGGAACATTCAGTACTTC.

This clone has at least ten counts. The chain has TRBV10-3 and TRBJ1-2; TRBD1 is a possible D gene (5 bases). Germline V gene data show CDR1 as ENHRY and CDR2 as SYGVKD. The CDR3 length is 15 residues. Trimming removed 0 bases from V and 2 bases from J, with 10 bases in between. This CDR3 is CAISESAGHNYGYTF. The CDR3 DNA is TGTGCCATCAGTGAGTCTGCGGGGCACAACTATGGCTACACCTTC.

At least ten counts were recorded for this clone. The rearrangement links TRBV30 to TRBJ1-5, with D hard to call. The CDR3 runs 13 residues. Per the germline V gene, CDR1 is GTSNPN and CDR2 is SVGIG (reference sequence). V lost 2 bases, J lost 5 bases, and 10 bases lay in between. DNA for the CDR3: TGTGCCTGGAGTAAGAACACCGATCAGCCCCAGCATTTT. Translating it yields CAWSKNTDQPQHF.